The 28 T cell receptor beta chains below come from one sample, sequenced in a study of blood T cell repertoires in COVID-19. TCRdb's copy holds only in-frame clones and misses some; the assay was immunoSEQ multiplex PCR. This table holds about 200,000 clones, about 88% found once. The sequencing input was peripheral blood. These receptors all come from a man over 45 with COVID-19, enrolled during active disease.

The CDR3 protein is CASRRQGGGNQPQHF. The CDR3 nucleotides read TGTGCCAGCAGACGACAGGGTGGAGGCAATCAGCCCCAGCATTTT. The rearrangement uses TRBV2 and TRBJ1-5, with 7 positions matching TRBD1. The junction had 7 bases not matched to a gene; V was cut back by 6 bases and J by 2 bases. Germline CDR1 reads SNHLY; CDR2 reads FYNNEI. The CDR3 consists of 15 residues.

This chain links TRBV3-1 (or the pseudogene TRBV3-2) with TRBJ2-2; maybe TRBD2 (6 bases). V gave up 4 bases and J gave up 4 bases, with 13 bases separating them. The CDR3 is 15 residues long. Per the germline V gene, CDR1 is LGHDT and CDR2 is YNNKEL (reference sequence). CDR3 region: CASSLRGSGTGELFF. CDR3 bases: TGTGCCAGCAGCCTCCGGGGTAGCGGCACCGGGGAGCTGTTTTTT.

The J gene is TRBJ2-5, the V gene TRBV9; TRBD2 matches 8 bases. V lost 4 bases and J lost 5; bases outside the gene matches: 16. The CDR3 sequence is 17 residues long. Germline V gives CDR1 SGDLS, CDR2 YYNGEE. CDR3 sequence (DNA): TGTGCCAGCAGCCCACTACCGACAGCGGGAGCTTTGGAGACCCAGTACTTC. Translating gives CASSPLPTAGALETQYF. Together with reference TRBV9 and TRBJ2-5, the CDR3 gives the full variable domain: DSGVTQTPKHLITATGQRVTLRCSPRSGDLSVYWYQQSLDQGLQFLIQYYNGEERAKGNILERFSAQQFPDLHSELNLSSLELGDSALYFCASSPLPTAGALETQYFGPGTRLLVL.

The sample holds many counts of this clone. Other DNA sequences of this sample code for an identical CDR3. This chain uses TRBV3-1 (or the pseudogene TRBV3-2) with TRBJ2-7, with TRBD1 matching over 8 bases. V lost 4 bases to trimming and J lost 2 bases; unmatched junction nucleotides: 4. The CDR3 is made up of 14 amino acids. CDR1 LGHDT and CDR2 YNNKEL come from the germline V gene (reference sequence). As DNA, the CDR3 is TGTGCCAGCAGCCCTGGACAGGGAACCTACGAGCAGTACTTC. It codes for CASSPGQGTYEQYF.

This chain joins TRBV9 and TRBJ1-5; 7 positions match TRBD1. After removal of 3 bases from V and 3 bases from J, the junction contained 6 bases not matched to a gene. The CDR3 is 15 amino acids. Germline V CDR1 and CDR2: SGDLS, YYNGEE. CDR3 amino acids: CASSGEGQPNQPQHF. For the CDR3, the DNA is TGTGCCAGCAGCGGCGAGGGACAGCCCAATCAGCCCCAGCATTTT.

This chain uses TRBV9 with TRBJ2-3; D may be TRBD1 (5 bases). V was shortened by 4 bases and J by 2 bases, with 11 bases between the two germline ends. Germline V gene sequence: CDR1 SGDLS, CDR2 YYNGEE. The CDR3 extends over 14 amino acids. The CDR3 region is CASSSQVSTDTQYF. The CDR3 DNA is TGTGCCAGCAGCTCACAGGTTTCCACAGATACGCAGTATTTT.

The V call is TRBV7-2, the J call TRBJ1-1, with D maybe TRBD1 (6 bases). V lost 5 bases and J 9 bases, leaving 16 bases between the germline ends. Germline V CDR1 and CDR2: SGHTA, FQGNSA. This CDR3 has 13 amino acids. CDR3 sequence: CASSPTGHQKAFF. The CDR3 region has the DNA TGTGCCAGCAGCCCCACGGGACACCAGAAAGCTTTCTTT.

This clone showed up just a few times. The V gene is TRBV25-1, the J gene TRBJ1-1; a possible D gene is TRBD1 (5 bases). The V end was cut by 6 bases, the J end by 1 base, with 9 bases between. This CDR3 has 13 residues. The germline gives CDR1 MGHDK, CDR2 SYGVNS. CDR3 loop: CASSTGQNTEAFF. In DNA, the CDR3 is TGTGCCAGCAGCACAGGACAGAACACTGAAGCTTTCTTT.

This clone was observed once. The rearrangement joins TRBV3-1 (or the pseudogene TRBV3-2) to TRBJ2-6; 10 bases map to TRBD2. This CDR3 is built from 23 residues. V shed 5 bases and J 2 bases; nucleotides not matched to a gene: 24. The germline gives CDR1 LGHDT, CDR2 YNNKEL (reference sequence). The CDR3 loop reads CASSFRGGVQREGLGAGANVLTF. The CDR3 DNA reads TGTGCCAGCAGCTTTCGGGGAGGTGTACAGCGGGAGGGCCTGGGGGCTGGGGCCAACGTCCTGACTTTC.

This clone was counted a single time. J is TRBJ2-5 and V is TRBV10-3; TRBD2 matches at 9 bases. The V and J ends lost 6 bases and 4 bases, in that order; junction bases with no gene match: 3. Germline-derived CDR1 and CDR2 are ENHRY and SYGVKD. The CDR3 covers 13 residues. The CDR3 region is CAIRLLAGETQYF. CDR3 sequence (DNA): TGTGCCATCAGACTACTAGCGGGAGAGACCCAGTACTTC.

The gene calls are TRBV5-4 and TRBJ1-4; 11 bases line up with TRBD1. Germline CDR1 and CDR2: SGHNT and YYREEE (reference sequence). The J segment lost 6 bases and the V segment lost 6 bases, leaving 7 bases of the junction unmatched. CDR3 length: 15 residues. The CDR3, as DNA: TGTGCCAGCACCGACCGGGGACAGGGGGATGAAAAACTGTTTTTT. Its protein is CASTDRGQGDEKLFF.

This chain links TRBV7-9 with TRBJ2-7; 9 nucleotides line up with TRBD1. This CDR3 spans 15 amino acids. Germline loops: CDR1 SEHNR, CDR2 FQNEAQ (reference sequence). Unmatched junction bases numbered 5, after V lost 3 bases and J lost 2 bases. The CDR3 DNA is TGTGCCAGCAGCTTGGGACAGGGAACGACCTACGAGCAGTACTTC. Translated: CASSLGQGTTYEQYF. Full variable domain (outside the CDR3, taken from reference TRBV7-9 and TRBJ2-7): DTGVSQNPRHKITKRGQNVTFRCDPISEHNRLYWYRQTLGQGPEFLTYFQNEAQLEKSRLLSDRFSAERPKGSFSTLEIQRTEQGDSAMYLCASSLGQGTTYEQYFGPGTRLTVT.

CDR3 in DNA: TGTGCCAGCAGTCGAAAACCTGGACAGGCCAATAATTCACCCCTCCACTTT. Translating gives CASSRKPGQANNSPLHF. The chain links TRBV27 to TRBJ1-6, with TRBD1 matching over 7 bases. The germline gives CDR1 MNHEY, CDR2 SMNVEV (reference sequence). V was pared by 5 bases and J by 5 bases, with 12 bases of the junction left unmatched. The CDR3 spans 17 residues.

V gene TRBV6-1 combines with J gene TRBJ2-5; D is possibly TRBD1 (5 bases). Looked up from germline, CDR1 is MNHNS and CDR2 is SASEGT. The CDR3 extends over 13 amino acids. V shed 0 bases and J shed 10 bases, with 12 bases lying between them. CDR3 bases: TGTGCCAGCAGTGAAGCGCAGGGAAGGGGCCAGTACTTC. Its protein is CASSEAQGRGQYF.

The chain links TRBV28 to TRBJ1-1; D might be TRBD1 (5 bases). The CDR3 contains 16 residues. Looked up from germline, CDR1 is MDHEN and CDR2 is SYDVKM. V shed 6 bases and J shed 1 base, with 18 bases lying between them. The CDR3 sequence: CASSQDPGLQNTEAFF. The CDR3 nucleotides read TGTGCCAGCAGCCAAGACCCGGGACTACAGAACACTGAAGCTTTCTTT.

A single count supports this clone. The chain combines TRBV13 with TRBJ2-1, with 8 positions matching TRBD1. The germline gives CDR1 PRHDT, CDR2 FYEKMQ (reference sequence). Trimming cost V 2 bases and J 9 bases; bases outside gene matches: 9. This CDR3 has 15 amino acids. The CDR3 is CASSLYLQGVGEQFF. In DNA form, the CDR3 reads TGTGCCAGCAGCTTATACCTACAGGGGGTCGGTGAGCAGTTCTTC.

V and J are TRBV10-3 and TRBJ2-3; tentatively, D is TRBD2 (6 bases). Trimming removed 7 bases from V and 4 bases from J, with 12 bases in between. The CDR3 totals 13 residues. The V gene's germline CDR1 is ENHRY and CDR2 SYGVKD. The CDR3 sequence: CAITSSGADTQYF. In DNA, the CDR3 is TGTGCCATCACCTCCTCGGGGGCAGATACGCAGTATTTT.

This clone was recorded a few times. The chain combines TRBV19 with TRBJ1-1; 9 bases line up with TRBD1. Trimming cost V 4 bases and J 5 bases; bases outside gene matches: 8. Germline CDR1 LNHDA, CDR2 SQIVND (reference sequence). The CDR3 runs to 15 residues. CDR3 in amino acids: CASSKETGGATEAFF. The CDR3 nucleotides read TGTGCCAGTAGTAAAGAAACAGGGGGCGCGACTGAAGCTTTCTTT. The full variable domain, its missing parts supplied by reference TRBV19 and TRBJ1-1, is DGGITQSPKYLFRKEGQNVTLSCEQNLNHDAMYWYRQDPGQGLRLIYYSQIVNDFQKGDIAEGYSVSREKKESFPLTVTSAQKNPTAFYLCASSKETGGATEAFFGQGTRLTVV.

The chain uses TRBV2 and TRBJ2-7; 8 bases are a match to TRBD2. Trimming took 6 bases from V and 0 from J; bases not matched to a gene: 7. CDR1 SNHLY and CDR2 FYNNEI come from the germline V gene. The CDR3 runs 15 residues. This chain's CDR3 is CASSRRTSGSYEQYF. Written as DNA, the CDR3 is TGTGCCAGCAGCCGGAGAACTAGCGGCTCCTACGAGCAGTACTTC.

Points on this clone: A junction end diverges from the germline sequence, so it may reflect a read error. V gene TRBV2 combines with J gene TRBJ2-7, with 10 bases lining up with TRBD2. The CDR3 contains 15 residues. Germline CDR1 SNHLY, CDR2 FYNNEI. CDR3 nucleotide sequence: TGTGCCAGCAGAGAAGGAGCGGGAGGGCCTCACGAGCAGTACTTC. It is translated as CASREGAGGPHEQYF.

This chain links TRBV6-2 or TRBV6-3 with TRBJ1-2; D remains ambiguous. Germline loops: CDR1 MNHEY, CDR2 SVGEGT. V was shortened by 2 bases and J by 3 bases, with 19 bases between the two germline ends. The CDR3 is made up of 17 amino acids. CDR3 sequence reads: CASSYDILRYGDYGYTF. CDR3 nucleotides: TGTGCCAGCAGTTACGACATCTTGAGGTACGGGGACTATGGCTACACCTTC.

V usage is TRBV15 and J usage is TRBJ2-5; 9 nucleotides align to TRBD1. The CDR3 runs 15 residues. J lost 4 bases, V lost 3 bases, and 6 bases had no gene match. Germline V gene data show CDR1 as LNHNV and CDR2 as YYDKDF (reference sequence). DNA of the CDR3: TGTGCCACCAGCAGGGGACAGGGTGGGGGAGAGACCCAGTACTTC. It yields the protein CATSRGQGGGETQYF.

The V gene is TRBV7-6, the J gene TRBJ1-3; D uncertain. The germline V gene encodes CDR1 SGHVS and CDR2 FNYEAQ. Trimming shortened V by 1 base and J by 0 bases, and 10 bases separated the two germline ends. The CDR3 covers 16 residues. The CDR3: CASSLGAGSSGNTIYF. CDR3 sequence (DNA): TGTGCCAGCAGCTTAGGGGCAGGAAGCTCTGGAAACACCATATATTTT.

This clone occurred a few times. V and J are TRBV6-5 and TRBJ2-1; TRBD2 agrees at 15 bases. V shed 0 bases and J 7 bases; nucleotides not matched to a gene: 1. The germline V gene encodes CDR1 MNHEY and CDR2 SVGAGI. The CDR3 spans 16 residues. The CDR3 sequence: CASSYSGTSGRNEQFF. CDR3 nucleotide sequence: TGTGCCAGCAGTTACTCCGGGACTAGCGGGAGGAATGAGCAGTTCTTC.

The chain joins TRBV25-1 to TRBJ2-5; 7 bases fit TRBD2. The trim removed 3 bases at V and 13 bases at J, leaving 11 bases unmatched. Germline V gene lookup returns CDR1 MGHDK and CDR2 SYGVNS. This CDR3 is built from 13 residues. CDR3 sequence reads: CASSESGGWVSYF. In DNA form, the CDR3 reads TGTGCCAGCAGTGAGTCGGGAGGCTGGGTCTCGTACTTC.

The chain recombines TRBV5-4 with TRBJ2-2; possibly TRBD2 for D (6 bases). Trimming took off 4 bases at V and 5 bases at J, with 18 bases between the two ends. The CDR3 loop spans 16 amino acids. Germline V lookup: CDR1 SGHNT, CDR2 YYREEE (reference sequence). The CDR3 is CASSPARGPGTGELFF. The CDR3 nucleotides are TGTGCCAGCAGCCCGGCGCGGGGTCCGGGAACCGGGGAGCTGTTTTTT.

The rearrangement joins TRBV4-3 to TRBJ2-2; no definite D call. Trimming pared 1 base from V and 7 bases from J, leaving 4 bases between. Germline assignment: CDR1 LGHNA and CDR2 YSLEER. The CDR3 consists of 12 residues. The DNA of the CDR3 is TGCGCCAGCAGCCAAGCGGGCGGGGAGCTGTTTTTT. Protein sequence: CASSQAGGELFF.

The V gene is TRBV6-1, the J gene TRBJ1-6; D is uncertain. Per the germline V gene, CDR1 is MNHNS and CDR2 is SASEGT. V gave up 1 base and J gave up 3 bases, with 13 bases separating them. This CDR3 is 17 amino acids long. The chain's CDR3 is CASSEGGVADYNSPLHF. CDR3 DNA: TGTGCCAGCAGTGAAGGGGGAGTGGCAGACTATAATTCACCCCTCCACTTT.